This TCR beta chain stems from a study of control samples from healthy donors and cancer patients. This CDR3 has 13 residues. CDR1 SGHRS and CDR2 YFSETQ come from the germline V gene. Between the trimmed V and J ends, which lost 4 bases and 9 bases, there was a span of 16 bases. Assay: immunoSEQ multiplex PCR; the TCRdb copy retains only in-frame clones and omits some. The data hold approximately 100,000 clones, with roughly 89% observed a single time. This chain links TRBV5-1 with TRBJ2-5; D may be TRBD2 (7 bases). Sequences were obtained from PBMCs. The TCR comes from a man in his 60s with lung cancer. DNA of the CDR3: TGCGCCAGCAGCCCTGAGGGGGGGCGGGCCCAGTACTTC. Its protein product is CASSPEGGRAQYF.